The rows below give T cell receptor beta chains drawn from one sample of a study of blood T cell repertoires in COVID-19. The data were produced by immunoSEQ multiplex PCR, yet TCRdb's version contains in-frame clones alone and is incomplete. The profile covers about 150,000 clones, with under 90% appearing a single time and approximately 10% taken by the ten largest. Sequencing was carried out using peripheral blood. These receptors came from a woman of 80 years or more with active or convalescent COVID-19. Each CDR3 is given without its conserved first and last residue. Each record gives: V gene, J gene, CDR3 protein.

TRBV3-1/TRBV3-2	TRBJ1-6	ASSNWTGGLNSPLH
TRBV18	TRBJ2-2	ASSPSSRGTANTGELF
TRBV19	TRBJ2-7	ASSITVLYEQY
TRBV19	TRBJ1-4	ASSTRTGAGEKLF
TRBV19	TRBJ2-1	ASTPGTSGSSGNEQF
TRBV7-2	TRBJ2-4	ASSETPGLVPDIQY
TRBV7-3	TRBJ1-2	ASSLQGGYGYT
TRBV19	TRBJ2-1	ASSDRGHTNEQF
TRBV3-1/TRBV3-2	TRBJ2-7	ASSQDLGAGQY
TRBV4-1	TRBJ1-5	ASSQGRSSNQPQH
TRBV12-3/TRBV12-4	TRBJ1-1	ASTSAANTEAF
TRBV7-7	TRBJ2-7	ASSLSPAGPSYEQY
TRBV9	TRBJ1-1	ASSVGQGVTEAF
TRBV28	TRBJ1-1	ASSLIRENTEAF
TRBV11-3	TRBJ1-1	ASSLRQATEAF
TRBV29-1	TRBJ1-1	SGKTGLGTEAF
TRBV4-1	TRBJ1-5	ASSPYAALSNQPQH